The source of this T cell receptor beta chain is a study of OX40 agonist ivuxolimab in advanced cancers. Overall study context: Patients receiving dose escalation had hepatocellular carcinoma, melanoma, renal cell or head and neck cancer. Eligibility admitted prior anti-PD-1, anti-PD-L1 or anti-CTLA-4 therapy; about 40% had some.

The data were produced by immunoSEQ multiplex PCR, yet TCRdb's version contains in-frame clones alone and is incomplete. Of tens of thousands of clones in the sample, about 83% were seen once. As concerns this clone: Its matching antigen is unknown.

The CDR3 is 14 residues long. V was trimmed by 1 base and J by 2 bases, leaving 6 bases between them. The germline V gene has CDR1 SEHNR and CDR2 FQNEAQ (reference sequence). The study, taken as a whole, reports: The investigators did not determine what antigen specificity the expanded peripheral T cells had.

Systemic immunosuppression or a history of autoimmune disease excluded patients. The receptor's source is an adult with an advanced solid tumor such as melanoma, head and neck, liver or kidney cancer. The chain links TRBV7-9 to TRBJ2-1; no definite D call. The sequencing used CD4+ or CD8+ T cells sorted from blood, collected in a trial of the OX40 agonist ivuxolimab. This chain's CDR3 is CASSLVLAYNEQFF. The CDR3 DNA is TGTGCCAGCAGCTTAGTGCTAGCCTACAATGAGCAGTTCTTC.